This T cell receptor (beta chain) is drawn from a study of T cells after yellow fever vaccination (dated by TCRdb to the late 2010s). Regarding the complete study: The SMART-Seq v4 Ultra Low Input RNA kit was used to prepare libraries from fractions with low cell numbers. Bulk TCR alpha and beta repertoires were sequenced longitudinally to track T-cell clones before and after primary and booster YFV17D yellow fever vaccination. Two healthy male donors, one aged 18 to 30 and one aged 30 to 40 years, made up the cohort. Blood samples were taken at several timepoints before and after primary and secondary immunization, and bulk PBMC replicates and cell subsets were isolated.

The sample's treatment or condition label, in plain terms: live attenuated yellow fever vaccine strain. At every blood-draw timepoint, two biological replicates of bulk PBMCs were collected. PBMCs were isolated from peripheral blood using a standard Ficoll-Paque protocol. TriZol was used to extract RNA from bulk PBMCs, from CD4 and CD8 fractions, and from dextramer-positive and dextramer-negative fractions. Sequencing took place on an Illumina NovaSeq 6000. TCR cDNA was synthesized by 5'RACE template switching, through which a universal primer site and unique molecular identifiers were introduced. cDNA synthesis was primed from both the TCR alpha and TCR beta constant segments. Library amplification involved two PCR steps, and the second step added sample barcodes and sequencing adapters. Sequencing of libraries was done on Illumina HiSeq 2500 (2x100 bp) or NovaSeq (2x150 bp). The original methods were these. Demultiplexing of reads and collapsing into UMI consensus sequences were performed with MIGEC, and V(D)J alignment was carried out with MiXCR. Vaccine-responding clonotypes were identified with edgeR using replicate PBMC samples, with FDR below 0.01 and a log2 fold change above 5 up to day 15 being required. Each bulk clonotype was labeled CD4 or CD8 based on which sequenced repertoire, CD4 or CD8, contained the clonotype at higher abundance. Through fastp at Q25 and MiXCR, TCRdb rebuilt clones from the public reads, retaining in-frame beta chains. Identical CDR3 protein sequences are pooled into one entry, listed with their most common genes and DNA. The V and J calls, along with clone size, are taken from TCRdb and not from the paper's own processing. This sample comprises a few hundred thousand distinct CDR3 sequences, roughly 20% of them detected only once. The biggest ten clones account for roughly a sixth of the sample.

The investigation overall reported the following: The study included only two donors, which limits how far the findings can be generalized. After the booster, most of the clones that had expanded following primary vaccination were detected again (approximately 96% of CD4 and more than 85% of CD8), which suggests that memory was broadly maintained. The secondary T-cell response was weaker than the primary response but faster, peaking on day 5 instead of day 15. A small share of clonotypes was detected in both CD4 and CD8 compartments, with the overlap likely arising from convergent recombination. Because abundant contaminating clonotypes from the bulk population could be contained in FACS-sorted repertoires, computational filtering was required.

Comment on this clonotype: The antigen it recognizes is unknown. Per-nucleotide qualities are absent, and no much larger clonotype sits a single base away.

From its cysteine to its phenylalanine, the CDR3 spans 11 amino acids. The retained sequence is limited to the CDR3, 33 bases, with the frame set at the first base. Reading the germline V gene gives CDR1 LGHNA and CDR2 YNFKEQ. V loses 0 bases, J loses 15 bases, and the germline ends lie 9 bases apart. The V and J segments used are TRBV4-2 and TRBJ2-4; matching of 5 bases hints at TRBD1 as the D gene. The source of this sequence is a young man who received the YFV17D yellow fever vaccine. Sequences were derived from PBMCs, sampled before the yellow fever booster vaccination. CDR3 reads: CASSQEAGLYF. The DNA sequence is as follows: TGTGCCAGCAGCCAAGAGGCAGGGTTGTACTTC.